This entry is about one TCR beta chain. Its specificity is not known. The sample originates from a study of CD8 T cells in Susac syndrome. About the study: Susac syndrome patients were untreated, on corticosteroids with some adding intravenous immunoglobulin, or on intravenous immunoglobulin only.

General study results and limits: Clonal expansion was missing from Susac syndrome CD4+ T cell repertoires.

Reverse transcription of roughly 0.45 to 1 ug RNA was carried out with random hexamers. With immunoSEQ multiplex PCR, TCR beta CDR3 was amplified across 54 Vbeta and 13 Jbeta. TCRdb called the immunoSEQ multiplex PCR reads again in MiXCR, with one record for every CDR3 protein. The repertoire holds some 180,000 distinct CDR3 sequences, with roughly 91% as singletons. V was clipped by 3 bases and J by 7 bases; unmatched bases: 6. From germline, CDR1 is LGHDT and CDR2 YNNKEL (reference sequence). The CDR3 sequence is 14 residues long. The genes are TRBV3-1 and TRBJ1-2; the match to TRBD1 covers 9 bases. The sequencing input was CD4+ T cells from PBMCs. This receptor was identified in a human donor with Susac syndrome. DNA for the CDR3: TGTGCCAGCAGCCAGGCGGGGACAGGGAGTGGCTACACCTTC. It encodes CASSQAGTGSGYTF.